The entry below gives a single T cell receptor beta chain sequence along with its context. Here immunoSEQ multiplex PCR was the method, and the copy in TCRdb shows in-frame clones only, minus some. The table includes fewer than 85,000 clones, around 72% detected once. The record originates from a study of blood T cell repertoires in COVID-19. The V segment lost 1 base and the J segment 7 bases; nucleotides outside the gene matches: 18. The CDR3 totals 18 residues. Germline V gives CDR1 LGHDT, CDR2 YNNKEL (reference sequence). Sequenced material: peripheral blood. This TCR was sampled from a human donor with acute or convalescent COVID-19. The donor label of this sample is uncertain. The rearrangement links TRBV3-1 (or the pseudogene TRBV3-2) to TRBJ1-2, with 7 bases fitting TRBD1. CDR3 nucleotides: TGTGCCAGCAGCCAAGGCCCCACCGGGACAGCCGATGGTGGTGGCTACACCTTC. As protein: CASSQGPTGTADGGGYTF.